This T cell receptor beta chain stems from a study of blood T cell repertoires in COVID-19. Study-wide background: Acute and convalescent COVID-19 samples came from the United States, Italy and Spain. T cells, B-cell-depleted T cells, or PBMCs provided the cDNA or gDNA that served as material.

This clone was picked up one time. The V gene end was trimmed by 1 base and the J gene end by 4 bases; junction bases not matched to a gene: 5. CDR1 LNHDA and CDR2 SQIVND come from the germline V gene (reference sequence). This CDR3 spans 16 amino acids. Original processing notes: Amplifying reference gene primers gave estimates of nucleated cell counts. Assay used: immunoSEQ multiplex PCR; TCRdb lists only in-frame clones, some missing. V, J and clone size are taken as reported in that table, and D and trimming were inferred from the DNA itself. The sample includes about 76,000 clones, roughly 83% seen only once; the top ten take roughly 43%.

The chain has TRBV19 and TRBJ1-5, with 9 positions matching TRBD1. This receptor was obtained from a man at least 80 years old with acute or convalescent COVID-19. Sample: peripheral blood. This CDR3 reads CASSIAGTGSNQPQHF. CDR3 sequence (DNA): TGTGCCAGTAGTATAGCCGGGACAGGGTCAAATCAGCCCCAGCATTTT.